These 10 T cell receptor beta chains share one sample of origin, sequenced in a study of CD8+CD57+ T cells in acquired aplastic anemia. By flow cytometry, patients selected for sequencing had shown an expansion of CD8+CD57+ cells. The TCR beta profiling, which covered VDJ combination and CDR3 sequence, was carried out using genomic DNA as the template. TCRdb re-derived calls from the reads in MiXCR, one entry per CDR3 protein. The table records some 170,000 distinct CDR3 sequences, around 48% of them present only once. The sequencing input was sorted CD4+, CD8+, or CD8+CD57+ T cells (not recorded which) from PBMCs. The source of these receptors is a human donor with aplastic anemia.

This chain uses TRBV20-1 with TRBJ1-2; D gene ambiguous. The CDR3 contains 14 residues. The germline CDR1 and CDR2 sequences are DFQATT and SNEGSKA (reference sequence). V lost 6 bases, J lost 7 bases, and 21 bases lay in between. CDR3 region: CSASSLDPGFGYTF. DNA for the CDR3: TGCAGTGCCAGCAGCTTGGATCCCGGGTTTGGCTACACCTTC.

This chain connects TRBV15 to TRBJ2-7, with TRBD1 identical over 7 bases. CDR1 is LNHNV, CDR2 YYDKDF, per germline (reference sequence). V lost 3 bases, J lost 0 bases, and 8 bases stayed unmatched. The CDR3 has 16 residues. The DNA of the CDR3 is TGTGCCACCAGCAGTTCTTTTACAGGGGTCTCCTACGAGCAGTACTTC. Its translation is CATSSSFTGVSYEQYF.

The count of this clonotype is one. This may arise from a read error, as a much more abundant clone is one base away. The chain couples TRBV9 to TRBJ1-5; D remains ambiguous. Between the trimmed V and J ends, which lost 0 bases and 9 bases, there was a span of 13 bases. Germline V CDR1 and CDR2: SGDLS, YYNGEE. The CDR3 covers 14 residues. CDR3 sequence (DNA): TGTGCCAGCAGCGTAGGGGTGGGGATTGGGCCCCAGCATTTT. This codes for CASSVGVGIGPQHF.

In regard to this clonotype: Since no conserved phenylalanine or tryptophan closes the CDR3, a read error is the likely cause. This rearrangement joins TRBV7-3 to TRBJ1-4; D possibly corresponds to TRBD1 (5 bases). Trimming removed 5 bases from V and 8 bases from J, with 27 bases in between. CDR1 is SGHTA, CDR2 FQGTGA, per germline. This CDR3 has 18 amino acids. The CDR3 sequence: CASSLRYNHRRGNEKLFS. In DNA, the CDR3 is TGTGCCAGCAGCCTCCGGTACAATCACCGCCGGGGGAACGAAAAACTGTTTTCT.

This clonotype has a count of ten or more. The rearrangement joins TRBV14 to TRBJ2-1; 7 positions match TRBD1. The germline gives CDR1 SGHDN, CDR2 FVKESK. Germline trimming cut 2 bases from V and 10 bases from J; bases unmatched to any gene: 8. CDR3 length: 14 residues. This chain's CDR3 is CASSQLLQGKEQFF. CDR3 sequence (DNA): TGTGCCAGCAGCCAATTGCTACAGGGGAAAGAGCAGTTCTTC.

This sequence joins TRBV9 and TRBJ2-7, with D tentatively TRBD1 (5 bases). CDR1 SGDLS and CDR2 YYNGEE come from the germline V gene. Trimming removed 0 bases from V and 2 bases from J, with 12 bases in between. The CDR3 runs 15 residues. CDR3 in amino acids: CASSVGEQATYEQYF. CDR3 nucleotide sequence: TGTGCCAGCAGCGTAGGGGAACAGGCCACCTACGAGCAGTACTTC.

This clonotype was counted many times. The chain recombines TRBV7-6 with TRBJ1-1; TRBD1 aligns across 8 bases. The CDR3 runs 15 residues. In germline, CDR1 is SGHVS, CDR2 FNYEAQ. J was trimmed by 7 bases and V by 0 bases; bases with no gene match: 7. CDR3 protein: CASSLAARGQGEAFF. CDR3 DNA sequence: TGTGCCAGCAGCTTAGCGGCCAGGGGGCAGGGTGAAGCTTTCTTT.

J is TRBJ1-5 and V is TRBV15, with a tentative D call TRBD1 (6 bases). The CDR3 has 14 residues. V was clipped by 5 bases and J by 0 bases, with 8 bases between them. Germline CDR1 LNHNV, CDR2 YYDKDF (reference sequence). The CDR3 reads CATSEDSSNQPQHF. The CDR3 DNA reads TGTGCCACCAGCGAGGACAGTAGCAATCAGCCCCAGCATTTT. Drawing the rest from reference TRBV15 and TRBJ1-5, the complete variable domain is DAMVIQNPRYQVTQFGKPVTLSCSQTLNHNVMYWYQQKSSQAPKLLFHYYDKDFNNEADTPDNFQSRRPNTSFCFLDIRSPGLGDTAMYLCATSEDSSNQPQHFGDGTRLSIL.

V and J are TRBV11-2 and TRBJ2-7; TRBD2 aligns across 8 bases. CDR1 and CDR2 (germline): SGHAT, FQNNGV. The V segment lost 6 bases and the J segment 3 bases; nucleotides outside the gene matches: 7. This CDR3 is built from 14 residues. CDR3 amino acids: CASSSGGPGYEQYF. CDR3 nucleotide sequence: TGTGCCAGCAGTTCGGGGGGGCCGGGCTACGAGCAGTACTTC.

The chain combines TRBV24-1 with TRBJ2-1; 10 bases map to TRBD1. Germline CDR1 reads KGHDR; CDR2 reads SFDVKD. The length of the CDR3 is 15 residues. Trimming removed 9 bases from V and 2 bases from J; junction bases left unmatched: 6. The CDR3 protein is CATGFDRGPYNEQFF. The CDR3 nucleotides read TGTGCCACCGGATTTGACAGGGGGCCCTACAATGAGCAGTTCTTC.